The 28 T cell receptor beta chains listed next were all sequenced from one sample in a study of T cell repertoires in cytomegalovirus infection. What these receptors recognize is not known. TCRdb analysed the reads with MiXCR anew, one entry per CDR3 protein. The table has 40,000 to 55,000 distinct CDR3 sequences, more than 15% seen once. Material: CD8+ T cells from cultured PBMCs, obtained from culture after CMV antigen stimulation. The receptors here all came from a human donor in good health (CMV status not recorded). Some clones in this sample may be carry-over from other donors' samples.

The chain couples TRBV7-9 to TRBJ2-7; the D is unclear. Trimming stripped 2 bases from V and 3 bases from J, with 5 bases between. Per germline, CDR1 SEHNR and CDR2 FQNEAQ (reference sequence). CDR3 size: 12 residues. Written as DNA, the CDR3 is TGTGCCAGCAGCTTAAAGAGCTACGAGCAGTACTTC. Encoded protein: CASSLKSYEQYF.

The chain employs TRBV7-6 and TRBJ2-7; no firm D call. The V gene lost 3 bases and the J gene lost 2 bases, with 8 bases spanning the gap. Germline CDR1 SGHVS, CDR2 FNYEAQ. The length of the CDR3 is 13 residues. CDR3 nucleotides: TGTGCCAGCAGCTTTGACGGACCCTACGAGCAGTACTTC. This sequence encodes CASSFDGPYEQYF.

This clonotype was observed at least ten times. The chain carries TRBV7-9 and TRBJ1-6; weak D call: TRBD1 (6 bases). CDR1 is SEHNR and CDR2 is FQNEAQ in the germline V gene (reference sequence). The CDR3 is 17 residues long. The V gene lost 4 bases and the J gene lost 9 bases, with 22 bases spanning the gap. CDR3 coding DNA: TGTGCCAGCAGCTCTCACGACCTCCGGGGGGCTGCTTCACCCCTCCACTTT. Protein sequence: CASSSHDLRGAASPLHF.

The table lists this clonotype with many counts. The genes are TRBV11-2 and TRBJ1-1, with D unclear. V gave up 4 bases and J gave up 3 bases, with 6 bases separating them. This CDR3 is built from 12 residues. CDR1 SGHAT and CDR2 FQNNGV come from the germline V gene. The CDR3 is CASSYAYTEAFF. The CDR3 nucleotides are TGTGCCAGCAGCTACGCGTACACTGAAGCTTTCTTT.

The chain links TRBV29-1 to TRBJ2-7; 8 bases match TRBD2. Looked up from germline, CDR1 is SQVTM and CDR2 is ANQGSEA. The V and J ends lost 0 bases and 6 bases, in that order; junction bases with no gene match: 10. The CDR3 spans 15 residues. In nucleotides, the CDR3 is TGCAGCGTTGAAGATCCCTACGGGGGGGCCCCCGAGCAGTACTTC. It translates to CSVEDPYGGAPEQYF.

This clonotype was observed a handful of times. This likely comes from a read error, as the CDR3 has no conserved phenylalanine or tryptophan at its end. The DNA is omitted, as the CDR3 cannot be located on it reliably, and the CDR3 follows TCRdb's listing. V and J are TRBV7-2 and TRBJ2-5; the table's D call TRBD2 went unverified against the DNA. Germline V gives CDR1 SGHTA, CDR2 FQGNSA. The CDR3 is 11 residues long, ends included. CDR3 region: CASSAGLVDRV.

The DNA for the CDR3 is TGTGCCAGCAGTCCCTCAGGGAGCGGCACAGATACGCAGTATTTT. It encodes CASSPSGSGTDTQYF. This chain connects TRBV6-6 to TRBJ2-3; D is possibly TRBD1 or TRBD2 (5 bases each). Germline V gene lookup returns CDR1 MNHNY and CDR2 SVGAGI (reference sequence). Between the trimmed V and J ends, which lost 5 bases and 1 base, there was a span of 13 bases. CDR3 length: 15 residues.

This clonotype showed up just a few times. This chain uses TRBV2 with TRBJ2-7; D is unresolved. CDR3 size: 13 residues. The germline V gene encodes CDR1 SNHLY and CDR2 FYNNEI. The V end lost 4 bases, the J end lost 4 bases, and 11 bases lay between the germline ends. The CDR3 coding sequence is TGTGCCAGCAGTGGTGTGGGCTCTTACGAGCAGTACTTC. Its protein product is CASSGVGSYEQYF.

The chain combines TRBV7-9 with TRBJ1-5; weak D call: TRBD1 (5 bases). This CDR3 has 16 residues. V was cut by 1 base and J by 0 bases, with 10 bases left in between. CDR1 SEHNR and CDR2 FQNEAQ come from the germline V gene (reference sequence). Here the CDR3 reads CASSLVGTGSNQPQHF. The CDR3 nucleotides are TGTGCCAGCAGCTTAGTAGGCACAGGTAGCAATCAGCCCCAGCATTTT.

The chain is built from TRBV5-6 and TRBJ1-2, with a weak D call TRBD1 (5 bases). This CDR3 has 15 amino acids. V was cut by 0 bases and J by 8 bases, with 17 bases left in between. The germline V gene has CDR1 SGHDT and CDR2 YYEEEE. The CDR3 DNA reads TGTGCCAGCAGCTTGGGGGGGACGGCGCTTCGGGGCTACACCTTC. Translated: CASSLGGTALRGYTF.

The genes are TRBV7-9 and TRBJ2-5, with D possibly being TRBD1 or TRBD2 (5 bases each). This CDR3 is built from 14 residues. Germline lookup yields CDR1 SEHNR and CDR2 FQNEAQ (reference sequence). Trimming cost V 0 bases and J 4 bases, with 9 bases left between them. The CDR3 nucleotides read TGTGCCAGCAGCTTAGCCAGGGAGAGAGAGACCCAGTACTTC. It is translated as CASSLARERETQYF. The full variable domain, in which reference TRBV7-9 and TRBJ2-5 provide the parts outside the CDR3, is DTGVSQNPRHKITKRGQNVTFRCDPISEHNRLYWYRQTLGQGPEFLTYFQNEAQLEKSRLLSDRFSAERPKGSFSTLEIQRTEQGDSAMYLCASSLARERETQYFGPGTRLLVL.

The chain uses TRBV7-9 and TRBJ2-7; TRBD1 matches 7 bases. CDR3 size: 15 residues. J gave up 2 bases and V 5 bases, and 9 bases lay outside the gene matches. Per germline, CDR1 SEHNR and CDR2 FQNEAQ (reference sequence). CDR3 sequence: CASSLAGTATYEQYF. The CDR3 DNA reads as TGTGCCAGCAGCCTGGCCGGGACAGCAACCTACGAGCAGTACTTC.

The J gene is TRBJ2-1, the V gene TRBV7-6, with 7 bases lining up with TRBD2. Germline values: CDR1 SGHVS, CDR2 FNYEAQ. The CDR3 is 14 amino acids. The J segment lost 8 bases and the V segment lost 1 base, leaving 5 bases of the junction unmatched. CDR3 nucleotide sequence: TGTGCCAGCAGCTTAGGCCTAGCGGACGATGAGCAGTTCTTC. The encoded protein is CASSLGLADDEQFF. The entire variable domain, with the rest obtained from reference TRBV7-6 and TRBJ2-1, is as follows: GAGVSQSPRYKVTKRGQDVALRCDPISGHVSLYWYRQALGQGPEFLTYFNYEAQQDKSGLPNDRFSAERPEGSISTLTIQRTEQRDSAMYRCASSLGLADDEQFFGPGTRLTVL.

The chain links TRBV6-2 or TRBV6-3 to TRBJ2-2; D tentatively reads TRBD1 or TRBD2 (5 bases each). The CDR3 consists of 16 residues. V was trimmed by 0 bases and J by 4 bases, leaving 12 bases between them. Per germline, CDR1 MNHEY and CDR2 SVGEGT. CDR3 nucleotides: TGTGCCAGCAGTTACTCATTGTTGGGGGTCACCGGGGAGCTGTTTTTT. Its protein product is CASSYSLLGVTGELFF.

This rearrangement joins TRBV6-2 or TRBV6-3 to TRBJ2-3; D might be TRBD2 (6 bases). CDR1 and CDR2 (germline): MNHEY, SVGEGT. This CDR3 is built from 14 residues. V dropped 2 bases and J dropped 4 bases, with 10 bases sitting between them. In nucleotides, the CDR3 is TGTGCCAGCAGTTACAGGGAGGTAGCAGATACGCAGTATTTT. Residues: CASSYREVADTQYF.

A few counts support this clonotype. The chain has TRBV7-2 and TRBJ2-1, with TRBD2 as a possible D gene (6 bases). V was pared by 1 base and J by 8 bases, with 15 bases between. CDR1 SGHTA and CDR2 FQGNSA come from the germline V gene. This CDR3 spans 15 amino acids. DNA for the CDR3: TGTGCCAGCAGCTTAGGTGGTCGGGAGTGGGATGAGCAGTTCTTC. Translating gives CASSLGGREWDEQFF.

V is TRBV6-5 and J is TRBJ2-3, with TRBD1 matching 9 bases. The germline V gene has CDR1 MNHEY and CDR2 SVGAGI. The CDR3 has 16 residues. V lost 6 bases, J lost 3 bases, and 10 bases stayed unmatched. The CDR3 here is CASSRMGQGGTDTQYF. The CDR3 DNA is TGTGCCAGCAGCCGCATGGGACAGGGAGGGACAGATACGCAGTATTTT.

This clonotype was recorded a few times. The chain joins TRBV7-9 to TRBJ2-1; 8 bases are shared with TRBD2. Germline CDR1 and CDR2: SEHNR and FQNEAQ (reference sequence). There are 13 residues in the CDR3. Trimming cost V 3 bases and J 10 bases; bases outside gene matches: 5. CDR3 sequence: CASSFTVAGEQFF. The DNA for the CDR3 is TGTGCCAGCAGCTTTACGGTAGCGGGAGAGCAGTTCTTC.

This clonotype occurred a few times. The chain links TRBV6-6 to TRBJ1-2; D unresolved. V was pared by 5 bases and J by 10 bases, with 14 bases between. The CDR3 is 12 amino acids. Per the germline V gene, CDR1 is MNHNY and CDR2 is SVGAGI (reference sequence). CDR3 bases: TGTGCCAGCAGTCCGCAGGAGGTGGACTACACCTTC. Its translation is CASSPQEVDYTF.

The gene calls are TRBV7-3 and TRBJ2-1; TRBD1 is a possible D gene (6 bases). Trimming removed 5 bases from V and 7 bases from J, with 15 bases in between. This CDR3 is built from 14 residues. The germline gives CDR1 SGHTA, CDR2 FQGTGA. The DNA of the CDR3 is TGTGCCAGCAGCCCGACAGGCAGCCGTAATGAGCAGTTCTTC. It yields the protein CASSPTGSRNEQFF.

The rearrangement uses TRBV9 and TRBJ1-3; no clear D. The CDR3 runs 15 residues. From germline, CDR1 is SGDLS and CDR2 YYNGEE. V was cut by 0 bases and J by 0 bases, with 7 bases left in between. Here the CDR3 DNA reads TGTGCCAGCAGCGTAGGGCCGGGCTCTGGAAACACCATATATTTT. Translated, it gives CASSVGPGSGNTIYF.

The rearrangement links TRBV29-1 to TRBJ1-1, with 12 nucleotides matching TRBD1. The CDR3 has 15 residues. CDR1 and CDR2 (germline): SQVTM, ANQGSEA. The V segment lost 6 bases and the J segment 4 bases; nucleotides outside the gene matches: 9. The CDR3 region is CSVPGQGAFGTEAFF. The CDR3 DNA reads TGCAGCGTACCGGGACAGGGGGCCTTTGGCACTGAAGCTTTCTTT.

This clonotype occurred a few times. V usage is TRBV10-3 and J usage is TRBJ1-1; no reliable D call. V was cut by 8 bases and J by 4 bases, with 14 bases left in between. From germline, CDR1 is ENHRY and CDR2 SYGVKD. The CDR3 extends over 13 amino acids. The CDR3 DNA reads TGTGCCATCGGTAAGGGTAGGATCACTGAAGCTTTCTTT. This gives the protein CAIGKGRITEAFF.

This clonotype was seen at least ten times. This chain connects TRBV7-2 to TRBJ2-7, with D possibly being TRBD2 (6 bases). V lost 5 bases, J lost 2 bases, and 28 bases lay in between. Germline V gene data show CDR1 as SGHTA and CDR2 as FQGNSA. The CDR3 has 19 residues. The CDR3 DNA reads TGTGCCAGCAGCCTCCAGAGAGTCAGAGGGGACTTCCAACCCTACGAGCAGTACTTC. Its translation is CASSLQRVRGDFQPYEQYF.

The gene calls are TRBV4-1 and TRBJ2-6; possibly TRBD2 for D (6 bases). CDR1 MGHRA and CDR2 YSYEKL come from the germline V gene. This CDR3 comprises 16 residues. The V end lost 5 bases, the J end lost 8 bases, and 19 bases lay between the germline ends. The CDR3 here is CASSEYPSEWSNVLTF. Here the CDR3 DNA reads TGCGCCAGCAGCGAGTACCCTAGCGAGTGGTCCAACGTCCTGACTTTC.

This chain uses TRBV7-6 with TRBJ2-1; 11 positions agree with TRBD2. Germline values: CDR1 SGHVS, CDR2 FNYEAQ. This CDR3 spans 20 amino acids. The V and J ends lost 0 bases and 0 bases, in that order; junction bases with no gene match: 10. CDR3 nucleotides: TGTGCCAGCAGCTTAGCCTACCAGCCGGGGACTAGCGGCTCCTACAATGAGCAGTTCTTC. This gives the protein CASSLAYQPGTSGSYNEQFF.

This clonotype has just a few counts. The chain uses TRBV20-1 and TRBJ2-3, with 7 nucleotides matching TRBD2. The CDR3 is made up of 14 amino acids. The germline CDR1 and CDR2 sequences are DFQATT and SNEGSKA (reference sequence). The V gene end was trimmed by 2 bases and the J gene end by 2 bases; junction bases not matched to a gene: 4. CDR3 DNA sequence: TGCAGTGCTAGACTAGCGGACCCCACAGATACGCAGTATTTT. Amino acid sequence: CSARLADPTDTQYF.

The chain is built from TRBV7-2 and TRBJ1-1; D possibly corresponds to TRBD1 (6 bases). The CDR3 length is 19 residues. Germline assignment: CDR1 SGHTA and CDR2 FQGNSA. V was clipped by 3 bases and J by 5 bases, with 28 bases between them. The CDR3 coding sequence is TGTGCCAGCAGCTTTATCGTGTTTCGGACCGGGGGGGCGAGGACTGAAGCTTTCTTT. As protein: CASSFIVFRTGGARTEAFF.